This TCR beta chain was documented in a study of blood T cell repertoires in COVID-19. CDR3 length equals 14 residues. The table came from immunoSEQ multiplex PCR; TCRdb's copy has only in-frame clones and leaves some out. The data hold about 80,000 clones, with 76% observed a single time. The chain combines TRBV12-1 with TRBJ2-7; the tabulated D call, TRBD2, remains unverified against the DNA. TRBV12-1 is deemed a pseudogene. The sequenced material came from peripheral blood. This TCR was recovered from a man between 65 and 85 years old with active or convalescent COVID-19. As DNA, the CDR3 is TGTGCCAGCAGCGCCCGACTCGCCAGACACGAGCAGTACTTC. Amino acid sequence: CASSARLARHEQYF.